The 23 T cell receptor beta chains below were found in one sample sequenced in a study of shared clonotypes between healthy human individuals (dated by TCRdb to 2018 to 2020). CD8 naive samples were obtained by positive selection for CCR7 among CD45RO-negative cells, yielding a CD45RA+CCR7+ population from which TemRA cells were excluded. Libraries were constructed by the immunoSEQ multiplex PCR assay. The table was pulled from immuneACCESS by TCRdb, which kept in-frame rearrangements only. Such tables lose some clones; where checked, under half of the loss comes from unresolved V genes, and the rest has no known cause. The sample yields roughly 2,000,000 clones; approximately 94% were counted once. The ten largest clones add up to more than 0.95% of the sample. The source material was naive CD8+ T cells sorted from blood. Interpreted using the paper, the cell subset or site label stands for: CD45RA+CCR7+. Source of these receptors: a man between 18 and 35 years old in good health.

The rearrangement uses TRBV7-2 and TRBJ2-1; no clear D. From germline, CDR1 is SGHTA and CDR2 FQGNSA. This CDR3 contains 16 residues. The V and J ends lost 5 bases and 1 base respectively, with 15 bases between them. CDR3 region: CASSLTPGTSYNEQFF. DNA for the CDR3: TGTGCCAGCAGCCTGACCCCCGGTACGTCCTACAATGAGCAGTTCTTC.

The chain is built from TRBV7-2 and TRBJ1-2, with 8 bases lining up with TRBD1. CDR3 length: 14 amino acids. V lost 1 base and J lost 5; bases outside the gene matches: 3. Germline CDR1 SGHTA, CDR2 FQGNSA. DNA for the CDR3: TGTGCCAGCAGCTTAGGAGACAGGGGTTATGGCTACACCTTC. Protein sequence: CASSLGDRGYGYTF.

The rearrangement uses TRBV5-6 and TRBJ2-1; TRBD2 might be the D (6 bases). V gave up 2 bases and J gave up 3 bases, with 9 bases separating them. The length of the CDR3 is 14 residues. Germline V gives CDR1 SGHDT, CDR2 YYEEEE. CDR3 sequence reads: CASSFAGSYNEQFF. DNA for the CDR3: TGTGCCAGCAGCTTCGCCGGGAGCTACAATGAGCAGTTCTTC.

The chain links TRBV6-5 to TRBJ1-3; D might be TRBD1 (5 bases). The CDR3 length is 16 residues. Trimming cost V 2 bases and J 0 bases, with 11 bases left between them. Germline V gives CDR1 MNHEY, CDR2 SVGAGI. The CDR3 protein is CASSYSQGYSGNTIYF. CDR3 nucleotide sequence: TGTGCCAGCAGTTACAGCCAGGGATACTCTGGAAACACCATATATTTT.

The genes are TRBV6-1 and TRBJ2-7; D is tentatively TRBD1 or TRBD2 (5 bases each). CDR1 and CDR2 from the germline V gene are MNHNS and SASEGT. Trimming took off 1 base at V and 4 bases at J, with 20 bases between the two ends. The CDR3 covers 17 residues. CDR3 coding DNA: TGTGCCAGCAGTGAAGGGGGCACAGAAAGCGGCCTTTACGAGCAGTACTTC. The encoded protein is CASSEGGTESGLYEQYF.

The chain carries TRBV5-1 and TRBJ2-7, with D perhaps matching TRBD2 (6 bases). This CDR3 spans 13 amino acids. Trimming stripped 2 bases from V and 4 bases from J, with 10 bases between. Germline assignment: CDR1 SGHRS and CDR2 YFSETQ. The CDR3 loop reads CASSFGEAYEQYF. CDR3 nucleotides: TGCGCCAGCAGCTTCGGGGAGGCTTACGAGCAGTACTTC.

The chain uses TRBV27 and TRBJ1-3; D is perhaps TRBD1 (6 bases). V was pared by 6 bases and J by 0 bases, with 15 bases between. The length of the CDR3 is 16 residues. The germline V gene has CDR1 MNHEY and CDR2 SMNVEV (reference sequence). The CDR3 DNA is TGTGCCAGCAGCCTAGGGGGGCCGAGCTCTGGAAACACCATATATTTT. This sequence encodes CASSLGGPSSGNTIYF.

The chain joins TRBV4-1 to TRBJ2-3, with TRBD1 as a possible D gene (6 bases). V lost 0 bases and J lost 0, with 16 bases in between. The CDR3 is 18 residues long. Germline V CDR1 and CDR2: MGHRA, YSYEKL. The CDR3 spells CASSQDSGTLTSTDTQYF. The CDR3 DNA reads TGCGCCAGCAGCCAAGATTCGGGGACACTGACTAGCACAGATACGCAGTATTTT.

The genes are TRBV27 and TRBJ2-1; TRBD1 aligns across 8 bases. J gave up 8 bases and V 4 bases, and 1 base lay outside the gene matches. CDR1 and CDR2 from the germline V gene are MNHEY and SMNVEV (reference sequence). The CDR3 length is 12 residues. CDR3 protein: CASSYRGDEQFF. CDR3 bases: TGTGCCAGCAGTTACAGGGGGGATGAGCAGTTCTTC.

The rearrangement links TRBV10-2 to TRBJ2-1, with TRBD2 matching over 10 bases. Germline CDR1 is WSHSY and CDR2 is SAAADI. The CDR3 length is 17 residues. After removal of 6 bases from V and 6 bases from J, the junction contained 14 bases not matched to a gene. The CDR3 DNA sequence: TGCGCCAGCAGCGAACCTATACCTAGCGGGAGAATCAATGAGCAGTTCTTC. Translated, it gives CASSEPIPSGRINEQFF.

The gene calls are TRBV23-1 and TRBJ2-7, with D possibly TRBD2 on 6 matching bases. TRBV23-1 belongs to the ORF category, with a function that is uncertain. V was pared by 3 bases and J by 2 bases, with 17 bases between. The CDR3 runs 16 residues. CDR3 sequence reads: CASSHITGARAYEQYF. In nucleotides, the CDR3 is TGCGCCAGCAGTCACATCACGGGAGCTCGGGCCTACGAGCAGTACTTC.

V gene TRBV4-1 combines with J gene TRBJ1-1; D may be TRBD1 (5 bases). CDR1 is MGHRA, CDR2 YSYEKL, per germline. Trimming took 8 bases from V and 3 from J, leaving 16 bases between them. The CDR3 is 14 amino acids. CDR3 sequence (DNA): TGCGCCAGCGGTGTCGCCGAGGGGTACACTGAAGCTTTCTTT. Translated: CASGVAEGYTEAFF.

In this sample, this clone turned up a few times. V and J are TRBV10-1 and TRBJ1-3; D unclear. From germline, CDR1 is WNHNN and CDR2 SYGVQD (reference sequence). Between the trimmed V and J ends, which lost 0 bases and 0 bases, there was a span of 6 bases. The CDR3 sequence is 15 residues long. As DNA, the CDR3 is TGCGCCAGCAGTGAGTCGACCAGCTCTGGAAACACCATATATTTT. Encoded protein: CASSESTSSGNTIYF.

The J gene is TRBJ2-2, the V gene TRBV5-6; D unclear. The V end lost 3 bases, the J end lost 5 bases, and 5 bases lay between the germline ends. CDR1 and CDR2 (germline): SGHDT, YYEEEE. The length of the CDR3 is 12 residues. The CDR3 protein is CASSWVTGELFF. CDR3 DNA sequence: TGTGCCAGCAGCTGGGTTACCGGGGAGCTGTTTTTT.

The chain uses TRBV7-8 and TRBJ2-2, with TRBD1 as a possible D gene (5 bases). Looked up from germline, CDR1 is SGHVS and CDR2 is FQNEAQ. Trimming left V 1 base short and J 3 bases short, with 12 bases between. This CDR3 has 16 amino acids. CDR3 nucleotide sequence: TGTGCCAGCAGCTTAGTGAAGGGGTGGGACACCGGGGAGCTGTTTTTT. This translates into CASSLVKGWDTGELFF.

The chain has TRBV27 and TRBJ2-5; perhaps TRBD2 as D (6 bases). The CDR3 runs 15 residues. CDR1 is MNHEY, CDR2 SMNVEV, per germline (reference sequence). Deletions cut 3 bases from V and 4 bases from J, with 15 bases between. The DNA for the CDR3 is TGTGCCAGCAGTTTGGGGGGTTGGGAAGGAGAGACCCAGTACTTC. Residues: CASSLGGWEGETQYF.

The V and J genes are TRBV4-1 and TRBJ2-1, with D perhaps TRBD1 or TRBD2 (5 bases each). There are 16 residues in the CDR3. The V gene lost 0 bases and the J gene lost 8 bases, with 17 bases spanning the gap. The germline gives CDR1 MGHRA, CDR2 YSYEKL. The CDR3 loop reads CASSQEGTLFLDEQFF. DNA of the CDR3: TGCGCCAGCAGCCAAGAAGGGACCCTGTTTTTGGATGAGCAGTTCTTC.

V is TRBV7-9 and J is TRBJ1-3, with 8 positions matching TRBD1. The CDR3 loop spans 14 amino acids. Germline assignment: CDR1 SEHNR and CDR2 FQNEAQ (reference sequence). J gave up 0 bases and V 5 bases, and 0 bases lay outside the gene matches. DNA of the CDR3: TGTGCCAGCAGCACAGGGGGCTCTGGAAACACCATATATTTT. The encoded protein is CASSTGGSGNTIYF.

In its sample, this clone was seen a few times. Other DNA sequences in this sample translate to the same CDR3. This chain joins TRBV10-3 and TRBJ2-7, with a tentative D call TRBD1 (6 bases). CDR1 and CDR2 (germline): ENHRY, SYGVKD. With 3 bases removed from V and 0 bases from J, the gap between germline ends came to 6 bases. This CDR3 contains 13 residues. The CDR3 region is CAISEGGSYEQYF. CDR3 coding DNA: TGTGCCATCAGTGAAGGGGGCTCCTACGAGCAGTACTTC.

V and J are TRBV15 and TRBJ1-1, with D maybe TRBD1 (5 bases). The CDR3 is 13 amino acids. CDR1 is LNHNV and CDR2 is YYDKDF in the germline V gene (reference sequence). V was shortened by 5 bases and J by 3 bases, with 10 bases between the two germline ends. The CDR3 DNA follows: TGTGCCACCAGCCCAGAGGGACACACTGAAGCTTTCTTT. Its translation: CATSPEGHTEAFF.

The count of this clone is one. The V gene is TRBV27, the J gene TRBJ2-3; D possibly corresponds to TRBD1 (6 bases). The CDR3 extends over 16 amino acids. Per the germline V gene, CDR1 is MNHEY and CDR2 is SMNVEV (reference sequence). V was clipped by 5 bases and J by 6 bases, with 21 bases between them. The DNA of the CDR3 is TGTGCCAGCAGTCCGGACAGTACCCTAAAGGGGGATACGCAGTATTTT. The encoded protein is CASSPDSTLKGDTQYF.

In regard to this clone: The same CDR3 also results from other DNA sequences found in this sample. This chain uses TRBV5-6 with TRBJ2-7; D is unclear. V gave up 3 bases and J gave up 1 base, with 5 bases separating them. The CDR3 has 12 amino acids. CDR1 and CDR2 from the germline V gene are SGHDT and YYEEEE. The CDR3 sequence is CASSSSSYEQYF. The CDR3 DNA reads as TGTGCCAGCAGCTCTAGTTCCTACGAGCAGTACTTC.

The genes are TRBV9 and TRBJ2-1; no clear D. The CDR3 totals 13 residues. Looked up from germline, CDR1 is SGDLS and CDR2 is YYNGEE. Trimming stripped 1 base from V and 8 bases from J, with 10 bases between. Written as DNA, the CDR3 is TGTGCCAGCAGCGTATGGAGTAGGGATGAGCAGTTCTTC. Translated, it gives CASSVWSRDEQFF. The variable domain in full, completed from reference TRBV9 and TRBJ2-1, reads DSGVTQTPKHLITATGQRVTLRCSPRSGDLSVYWYQQSLDQGLQFLIQYYNGEERAKGNILERFSAQQFPDLHSELNLSSLELGDSALYFCASSVWSRDEQFFGPGTRLTVL.